One and the same sample provided the 25 T cell receptor beta chains below, sequenced in a study of T cell responses to AZD1222 COVID-19 vaccine. TCRdb's table, derived via immunoSEQ multiplex PCR, lists solely in-frame clones and lacks some. The sample holds 95,000 to 150,000 clones, approximately 80% seen once. Specimen: peripheral blood, collected 28 days after the second AZD1222 dose. The receptors were gathered from an adult who received the AZD1222 COVID-19 vaccine.

This chain links TRBV7-8 with TRBJ1-1, with D perhaps matching TRBD1 (5 bases). From germline, CDR1 is SGHVS and CDR2 FQNEAQ. The CDR3 runs 14 residues. V lost 7 bases and J lost 2, with 14 bases in between. The CDR3 here is CASIPLGDNTEAFF. In nucleotides, the CDR3 is TGTGCCAGCATCCCTCTGGGGGATAACACTGAAGCTTTCTTT.

J is TRBJ2-7 and V is TRBV5-6; 9 bases line up with TRBD1. CDR3 size: 17 residues. V shed 0 bases and J 3 bases; nucleotides not matched to a gene: 10. The germline V gene has CDR1 SGHDT and CDR2 YYEEEE. The CDR3, as DNA: TGTGCCAGCAGCTTGGAGGGAGTGGGGACAGGGCTCTACGAGCAGTACTTC. The encoded protein is CASSLEGVGTGLYEQYF.

This clone was seen a single time. V and J are TRBV29-1 and TRBJ1-1; D call uncertain. This CDR3 is built from 15 residues. Trimming removed 5 bases from V and 1 base from J, with 17 bases in between. Germline V lookup: CDR1 SQVTM, CDR2 ANQGSEA. The CDR3 is CSVRGETGRNTEAFF. The CDR3 bases are TGCAGCGTTCGAGGTGAAACGGGAAGGAACACTGAAGCTTTCTTT.

This clone has only one observation. The V gene is TRBV3-1 (or the pseudogene TRBV3-2), the J gene TRBJ1-5; 8 bases line up with TRBD1. CDR3 size: 17 residues. CDR1 is LGHDT and CDR2 is YNNKEL in the germline V gene (reference sequence). Losses at the gene ends were 3 bases for V and 0 bases for J; bases not matched to a gene: 7. DNA of the CDR3: TGTGCCAGCAGCCAGGGGACAGGTCGTGGTAGCAATCAGCCCCAGCATTTT. It specifies CASSQGTGRGSNQPQHF.

This clone occurred a few times. This chain uses TRBV30 with TRBJ2-2; D call uncertain. CDR1 is GTSNPN, CDR2 SVGIG, per germline (reference sequence). Between the trimmed V and J ends, which lost 0 bases and 4 bases, there was a span of 18 bases. The CDR3 sequence is 17 residues long. CDR3 in amino acids: CAWSVLSPWAGTGELFF. The CDR3 DNA reads as TGTGCCTGGAGTGTACTATCCCCATGGGCTGGCACCGGGGAGCTGTTTTTT.

Points on this clone: Within the sample, other DNA sequences also encode this same CDR3. Here the CDR3 DNA reads TGTGCCAGCAGCTTTGGACGAATCTCTGGAAACACCATATATTTT. This sequence encodes CASSFGRISGNTIYF. This chain links TRBV5-6 with TRBJ1-3; D call uncertain. Germline V gene lookup returns CDR1 SGHDT and CDR2 YYEEEE. The V gene lost 2 bases and the J gene lost 0 bases, with 9 bases spanning the gap. This CDR3 is 15 amino acids long.

This clone was recorded a few times. The identical CDR3 is also encoded by other nucleotide sequences in the sample. The chain recombines TRBV15 with TRBJ1-2; tentatively, D is TRBD1 (5 bases). The germline gives CDR1 LNHNV, CDR2 YYDKDF (reference sequence). The V end lost 0 bases, the J end lost 5 bases, and 13 bases lay between the germline ends. CDR3 length: 15 residues. CDR3 bases: TGTGCCACCAGCAGAGATTCGCAGGGATCGTATGGCTACACCTTC. Protein: CATSRDSQGSYGYTF.

The chain recombines TRBV27 with TRBJ2-4; D is possibly TRBD1 or TRBD2 (6 bases each). V lost 8 bases, J lost 0 bases, and 17 bases lay in between. Germline-derived CDR1 and CDR2 are MNHEY and SMNVEV (reference sequence). This CDR3 contains 16 residues. CDR3 in amino acids: CASPGGKGGAKNIQYF. The CDR3, as DNA: TGTGCCAGCCCAGGAGGGAAAGGGGGAGCCAAAAACATTCAGTACTTC.

The chain joins TRBV5-1 to TRBJ1-1; maybe TRBD1 (5 bases). V gave up 0 bases and J gave up 3 bases, with 9 bases separating them. The germline CDR1 and CDR2 sequences are SGHRS and YFSETQ. The CDR3 runs 14 residues. For the CDR3, the DNA is TGCGCCAGCAGCTTGGGGCGGGGGGACACTGAAGCTTTCTTT. Its translation is CASSLGRGDTEAFF. The full variable domain, completed using reference TRBV5-1 and TRBJ1-1, is KAGVTQTPRYLIKTRGQQVTLSCSPISGHRSVSWYQQTPGQGLQFLFEYFSETQRNKGNFPGRFSGRQFSNSRSEMNVSTLELGDSALYLCASSLGRGDTEAFFGQGTRLTVV.

This clone was counted once. The rearrangement uses TRBV12-2 and TRBJ1-5. TRBV12-2 is a pseudogene locus. The CDR3 totals 12 residues. CDR3: CADGGGNQPQHF. CDR3 sequence (DNA): TGTGCGGATGGGGGGGGCAATCAGCCCCAGCATTTT.

The V gene is TRBV18, the J gene TRBJ2-3, with 9 bases that match TRBD2. The CDR3 has 16 amino acids. The junction had 4 bases not matched to a gene; V was cut back by 3 bases and J by 0 bases. Germline V gene lookup returns CDR1 KGHSH and CDR2 LQKENI. The CDR3 sequence is CASSPRTSASTDTQYF. The CDR3 DNA reads as TGTGCCAGCTCACCCCGGACTAGCGCGAGCACAGATACGCAGTATTTT. Together with reference TRBV18 and TRBJ2-3, the CDR3 gives the full variable domain: NAGVMQNPRHLVRRRGQEARLRCSPMKGHSHVYWYRQLPEEGLKFMVYLQKENIIDESGMPKERFSAEFPKEGPSILRIQQVVRGDSAAYFCASSPRTSASTDTQYFGPGTRLTVL.

This clone was counted a single time. The chain combines TRBV15 with TRBJ1-2; 10 bases are a match to TRBD1. The CDR3 totals 15 residues. The germline gives CDR1 LNHNV, CDR2 YYDKDF (reference sequence). Germline trimming cut 4 bases from V and 0 bases from J; bases unmatched to any gene: 2. The CDR3 nucleotides are TGTGCCACCAGCACCGGGACAGGGGCTAACTATGGCTACACCTTC. Encoded protein: CATSTGTGANYGYTF.

This clone has only one observation. The gene calls are TRBV19 and TRBJ1-6; D may be TRBD1 (6 bases). The V end lost 1 base, the J end lost 0 bases, and 25 bases lay between the germline ends. Germline V gene lookup returns CDR1 LNHDA and CDR2 SQIVND (reference sequence). CDR3 length: 22 amino acids. The CDR3 reads CASSIGVGVFRGIGSYNSPLHF. The CDR3 DNA reads as TGTGCCAGTAGTATAGGAGTCGGTGTTTTCAGGGGAATAGGCTCCTATAATTCACCCCTCCACTTT.

This clone has more than one count but fewer than ten. The genes are TRBV10-3 and TRBJ1-6; D may be TRBD1 (6 bases). V was pared by 0 bases and J by 9 bases, with 15 bases between. The CDR3 totals 16 residues. From germline, CDR1 is ENHRY and CDR2 SYGVKD. This chain's CDR3 is CAISESKPGAGSPLHF. CDR3 sequence (DNA): TGTGCCATCAGTGAGTCGAAGCCAGGGGCGGGTTCACCCCTCCACTTT.

This sequence joins TRBV6-5 and TRBJ1-1; 8 bases line up with TRBD1. The V gene end was trimmed by 3 bases and the J gene end by 1 base; junction bases not matched to a gene: 7. The germline V gene encodes CDR1 MNHEY and CDR2 SVGAGI. This CDR3 contains 16 residues. Written as DNA, the CDR3 is TGTGCCAGCAGTTATTTCGGCGGGACAGGGAACACTGAAGCTTTCTTT. This codes for CASSYFGGTGNTEAFF.

The genes are TRBV29-1 and TRBJ1-1; D gene uncertain. In germline, CDR1 is SQVTM, CDR2 ANQGSEA. The length of the CDR3 is 12 residues. V was shortened by 7 bases and J by 0 bases, with 9 bases between the two germline ends. The CDR3 DNA is TGCAGCGCCCGTCCTGTGAACACTGAAGCTTTCTTT. Its translation: CSARPVNTEAFF.

The chain joins TRBV7-9 to TRBJ1-4; D remains ambiguous. Trimming took off 10 bases at V and 0 bases at J, with 9 bases between the two ends. The germline V gene has CDR1 SEHNR and CDR2 FQNEAQ (reference sequence). The CDR3 has 13 residues. For the CDR3, the DNA is TGTGCCACCACTCCAGCAACTAATGAAAAACTGTTTTTT. This sequence encodes CATTPATNEKLFF.

The chain has TRBV2 and TRBJ2-1, with TRBD1 matching 7 bases. The length of the CDR3 is 13 residues. V dropped 6 bases and J dropped 5; count of bases not matched to a gene: 4. Germline lookup yields CDR1 SNHLY and CDR2 FYNNEI. The CDR3 DNA reads TGTGCCAGCAGGCCAGACAGGGACAATGAGCAGTTCTTC. It yields the protein CASRPDRDNEQFF.

The J gene is TRBJ1-2, the V gene TRBV6-5, with D unresolved. The CDR3 is made up of 13 amino acids. Trimming left V 4 bases short and J 4 bases short, with 10 bases between. Germline V lookup: CDR1 MNHEY, CDR2 SVGAGI. CDR3 bases: TGTGCCAGCAGTTTTGGACGGACCTATGGCTACACCTTC. It translates to CASSFGRTYGYTF.

V and J are TRBV9 and TRBJ1-2; D unclear. The CDR3 is 13 amino acids. CDR1 and CDR2 from the germline V gene are SGDLS and YYNGEE. Trimming shortened V by 0 bases and J by 1 base, and 4 bases separated the two germline ends. CDR3 protein: CASSVAVNYGYTF. CDR3 nucleotides: TGTGCCAGCAGCGTAGCGGTTAACTATGGCTACACCTTC.

This clone was observed a handful of times. V and J are TRBV5-1 and TRBJ1-5, with D tentatively TRBD1 (5 bases). Between the trimmed V and J ends, which lost 4 bases and 4 bases, there was a span of 12 bases. This CDR3 has 14 amino acids. Germline loops: CDR1 SGHRS, CDR2 YFSETQ. For the CDR3, the DNA is TGCGCCAGCAGCCCCTCAGGGTCAAATCAGCCCCAGCATTTT. Protein sequence: CASSPSGSNQPQHF. The whole variable domain, remainder taken from reference TRBV5-1 and TRBJ1-5, is KAGVTQTPRYLIKTRGQQVTLSCSPISGHRSVSWYQQTPGQGLQFLFEYFSETQRNKGNFPGRFSGRQFSNSRSEMNVSTLELGDSALYLCASSPSGSNQPQHFGDGTRLSIL.

The sample holds a few counts of this clone. The chain has TRBV11-3 and TRBJ2-1; TRBD2 matches at 9 bases. The CDR3 has 14 residues. Looked up from germline, CDR1 is SGHNT and CDR2 is YENEEA. V shed 1 base and J 10 bases; nucleotides not matched to a gene: 5. The CDR3 protein is CASSLGRGGHEQFF. CDR3 in DNA: TGTGCCAGCAGCTTAGGGCGGGGGGGCCACGAGCAGTTCTTC.

The chain couples TRBV6-5 to TRBJ2-7, with D perhaps given as TRBD1 or TRBD2 (5 bases each). The germline V gene has CDR1 MNHEY and CDR2 SVGAGI. Trimming stripped 2 bases from V and 2 bases from J, with 10 bases between. This CDR3 has 14 amino acids. CDR3 amino acids: CASSYVRGAYEQYF. In DNA, the CDR3 is TGTGCCAGCAGTTACGTTAGGGGAGCCTACGAGCAGTACTTC.

This clone was counted only a few times. The gene calls are TRBV6-2 or TRBV6-3 and TRBJ2-3; weak D call: TRBD1 (5 bases). V shed 2 bases and J shed 5 bases, with 14 bases lying between them. The CDR3 has 15 residues. Germline values: CDR1 MNHEY, CDR2 SVGEGT. The CDR3 here is CASSYNRAGQDTQYF. The CDR3 DNA reads as TGTGCCAGCAGTTACAATCGAGCAGGGCAAGATACGCAGTATTTT.

V and J are TRBV6-2 or TRBV6-3 and TRBJ1-5; TRBD1 matches 8 bases. V trimming: 5 bases; J trimming: 3 bases; junction bases outside the gene matches: 6. Germline V gene data show CDR1 as MNHEY and CDR2 as SVGEGT. The CDR3 sequence is 15 residues long. The CDR3 spells CASSITGGYNQPQHF. The CDR3 DNA follows: TGTGCCAGCAGTATCACAGGGGGATACAATCAGCCCCAGCATTTT.